This T cell receptor (beta chain) was observed in a study of shared clonotypes between healthy human individuals (dated by TCRdb to 2020 to 2022). As for the study more broadly: The cohort comprised a couple of women and a few men aged 18 to 49 years. Blood TCR repertoires of roughly five healthy adults were deeply sequenced to estimate repertoire size and the extent of clonotype sharing between individuals. For each donor, CD4 naive and CD4 memory were each run on three plates, CD8 naive on two plates, and CD8 memory on one plate. Each donor's leukapheresis produced roughly between about 0.8 and 10 billion PBMCs. Different laboratories and diverse techniques were used to prepare libraries and sequence TCR repertoires, to increase sequencing depth and limit assay-specific biases.

What the research found in general, with its limitations: The genetic and exposure-history diversity represented was limited by the small number of donors. Compared with non-shared clonotypes, clonotypes shared by all four sorted-subset donors had higher generation probabilities. Only blood was sampled, and tissue TCR repertoires likely differ from those in blood. Pairwise subsampling led to the expectation that sequencing depth would affect the degree of clonotype sharing among donors. When several donors were compared, the shared fraction of clonotypes was about 5.2% for naive CD4, about 4% for naive CD8, more than 2% for memory CD4, and under 0.5% for memory CD8. Rarefaction of sorted-subset datasets indicated incomplete sequencing despite the large sequencing depth. Naive subsets generally had larger estimated clonotype richness than memory subsets.

Using the deep immunoSEQ assay, multiplex PCR amplified TCR CDR3 regions from genomic DNA. Extracted genomic DNA from each cell subset was distributed evenly across all wells of several immunoSEQ 96-well plates, and each plate was treated as a replicate. Each replicate PCR for sorted subsets received about 210 ng genomic DNA, equal to tens of thousands of T cell genomes. The purified libraries were quantified using a Qubit 3.0 fluorometer, sized with a Bioanalyzer 2100, and then quantified again using the KAPA Library Quantification kit. A separate single-read 150-cycle Illumina NextSeq 550 flow cell was used to sequence each immunoSEQ 96-well plate. Under the source paper's analysis protocol: Because only junctional sequences without quality scores were contained in the immunoSEQ output, filtering matching that applied to full-length reads could not be performed. To assign V/J genes and CDR3, sequences were annotated against IMGT germline references using PyIR, a Python wrapper for IgBLAST v1.9. Reads were filtered out if the reads had weak V/J assignments (E-value above 1e-6), no CDR3, stop codons, out-of-frame junctions, or ambiguous translated residues. V3J clonotypes were defined by identical inferred V gene, J gene, and CDR3 amino acid sequence. Percentage overlap between repertoires was calculated by dividing the number of shared unique clonotypes by the size of the smaller repertoire. Three approaches were used to assess repertoire richness: RTK rarefaction, the Chao1 estimator, and Recon v2.1 estimates of unobserved clonotypes. Generation probabilities were computed with OLGA for all TCRbeta clonotypes obtained by the gDNA method from several donors. TCRdb holds this immuneACCESS table with in-frame rearrangements only. Some clones are missing; in checked studies, unresolved V genes explain under half, and the rest has no known cause. From that table come the V and J calls and clone size; the DNA was used to work out D and trimming. For this sample there are hundreds of thousands of clones; around 78% appear just once. In total, the top ten clones hold under 2% of the sample.

The germline V gene gives CDR1 as MDHEN and CDR2 as SYDVKM. V gives up 6 bases and J gives up 2 bases, and the segment between their germline ends measures 13 bases. Counted from cysteine to phenylalanine, this CDR3 has 14 amino acids. This entry keeps only the CDR3 DNA: 42 bases, framed from base 1. This clone has just one count. The clone's antigen remains unknown. No much larger clone is present one base from it, and per-base qualities are unavailable. The donors were healthy, HIV-negative adults with no recently reported acute infections or vaccinations. Every donor was a Caucasian adult living in Nashville, Tennessee, USA. CD4+ T cells were enriched by magnetic negative selection, after which naive cells were positively selected on CD45RA and the negative fraction was taken as the memory subset. Blood was collected by leukapheresis, and PBMCs were isolated by Ficoll-Histopaque density gradient centrifugation and then cryopreserved in liquid nitrogen vapor phase. Purity and quantity of every magnetically sorted T cell population were checked by analytical flow cytometry. Each sorted fraction had its genomic DNA isolated and then quantified by UV absorbance on a Nanodrop 2000c.

The chain employs TRBV28 and TRBJ1-2, with the D gene call left open. Sample: memory CD4+ T cells sorted from blood. The cell subset or site label, read with the paper, signifies: CD45RA-negative fraction. This clonotype originated in a woman in her twenties or thirties in good health. The CDR3 region reads CASSPQFGNYGYTF. The DNA sequence follows: TGTGCCAGCAGCCCCCAGTTTGGAAACTATGGCTACACCTTC.